The 2 T cell receptor beta chains reported below all come from one sample, sequenced in a study of intratumoral heterogeneity in liver cancer. The assay was immunoSEQ multiplex PCR, and TCRdb's table has in-frame clones only and misses some. Of about 20,000 clones listed, approximately 70% are singletons. Sequenced here: tumor-adjacent normal tissue, sampled before any cancer treatment. All receptors come from a woman between 70 and 85 years old with hepatocellular carcinoma.

The chain has TRBV24-1 and TRBJ2-5; TRBD2 matches 8 bases. J lost 5 bases, V lost 2 bases, and 6 bases had no gene match. CDR3 length equals 15 residues. Germline V gives CDR1 KGHDR, CDR2 SFDVKD. The CDR3 region is CATSDSSGSVETQYF. The CDR3 coding sequence is TGTGCCACCAGTGATTCCAGCGGGAGTGTTGAGACCCAGTACTTC.

V is TRBV6-5 and J is TRBJ2-7; 9 bases map to TRBD1. Germline V CDR1 and CDR2: MNHEY, SVGAGI. Trimming took 0 bases from V and 5 from J; bases not matched to a gene: 5. CDR3 length: 15 amino acids. The CDR3 DNA is TGTGCCAGCAGTTACTCGAGACAGGGGGACGACGAGCAGTACTTC. The encoded protein is CASSYSRQGDDEQYF.